What follows are 12 T cell receptor beta chains derived from one specimen sequenced in a study of T cell changes during pregnancy in multiple sclerosis. Clones were read by immunoSEQ multiplex PCR, and TCRdb kept only the in-frame ones, dropping some. The sample includes 60,000 to 85,000 clones, about 90% seen only once; the top ten take more than 1.1%. The sequencing here drew on peripheral blood, taken in the second trimester of pregnancy. The receptor source for this set is a female donor in good health, enrolled as a control in a pregnancy study.

The chain links TRBV7-9 to TRBJ1-1; 10 bases are a match to TRBD1. The V gene end was trimmed by 5 bases and the J gene end by 4 bases; junction bases not matched to a gene: 4. From germline, CDR1 is SEHNR and CDR2 FQNEAQ (reference sequence). The CDR3 is made up of 14 amino acids. This CDR3 is CASSLTGGGTEAFF. CDR3 bases: TGTGCCAGCAGCCTGACAGGGGGCGGCACTGAAGCTTTCTTT.

The chain uses TRBV21-1 and TRBJ2-7; the D segment call TRBD2 is taken from the table without a DNA check. TRBV21-1 is assigned pseudogene status. CDR3 length: 14 residues. In DNA form, the CDR3 reads TGTGCCAGCAGCAAAGTACTAGCGTCCTACGAGCAGTACTTC. This translates into CASSKVLASYEQYF.

V gene TRBV6-4 combines with J gene TRBJ2-2, with 9 bases aligning to TRBD1. This CDR3 comprises 15 residues. The germline V gene encodes CDR1 MRHNA and CDR2 SNTAGT. V was clipped by 5 bases and J by 3 bases; unmatched bases: 4. For the CDR3, the DNA is TGTGCCAGCAGTCCACAGGGGGCAGACACCGGGGAGCTGTTTTTT. Residues: CASSPQGADTGELFF.

V usage is TRBV30 and J usage is TRBJ1-1; TRBD1 matches at 11 bases. Germline V CDR1 and CDR2: GTSNPN, SVGIG (reference sequence). The CDR3 is 13 amino acids. The J segment lost 6 bases and the V segment lost 8 bases, leaving 8 bases of the junction unmatched. Written as DNA, the CDR3 is TGTGCCCGGACAGGGGGCCGCTTCTCTGAAGCTTTCTTT. Translating gives CARTGGRFSEAFF.

The chain couples TRBV25-1 to TRBJ1-1; the match to TRBD1 covers 9 bases. The germline V gene has CDR1 MGHDK and CDR2 SYGVNS. This CDR3 contains 16 residues. Losses at the gene ends were 4 bases for V and 5 bases for J; bases not matched to a gene: 11. CDR3 sequence: CASSGGWGQGGTEAFF. Here the CDR3 DNA reads TGTGCCAGCAGTGGGGGCTGGGGACAGGGCGGAACTGAAGCTTTCTTT.

This CDR3 is CASSWDRVAEAFF. The DNA of the CDR3 is TGTGCCAGCAGCTGGGACAGGGTCGCTGAAGCTTTCTTT. The rearrangement links TRBV5-4 to TRBJ1-1; 9 nucleotides align to TRBD1. CDR1 and CDR2 (germline): SGHNT, YYREEE (reference sequence). There are 13 residues in the CDR3. Trimming removed 3 bases from V and 6 bases from J; junction bases left unmatched: 3.

The V call is TRBV6-4, the J call TRBJ2-3, with a tentative D call TRBD1 (6 bases). Trimming left V 10 bases short and J 2 bases short, with 13 bases between. Germline values: CDR1 MRHNA, CDR2 SNTAGT. The CDR3 has 13 residues. The CDR3 sequence is CATSSGATDTQYF. CDR3 sequence (DNA): TGTGCCACCTCCTCAGGGGCCACAGATACGCAGTATTTT.

V gene TRBV7-2 combines with J gene TRBJ1-5; TRBD1 aligns across 8 bases. Germline V gene data show CDR1 as SGHTA and CDR2 as FQGNSA. There are 15 residues in the CDR3. The J segment lost 6 bases and the V segment lost 1 base, leaving 5 bases of the junction unmatched. CDR3 nucleotides: TGTGCCAGCAGCTTAGTAACAGGGGGGTCTCAGCCCCAGCATTTT. Protein: CASSLVTGGSQPQHF.

The CDR3 spells CASSLTGTNTEAFF. The DNA of the CDR3 is TGTGCCAGCAGTTTGACCGGGACAAACACTGAAGCTTTCTTT. The chain combines TRBV28 with TRBJ1-1; D is perhaps TRBD1 (6 bases). Trimming stripped 3 bases from V and 2 bases from J, with 10 bases between. The CDR3 covers 14 residues. CDR1 and CDR2 from the germline V gene are MDHEN and SYDVKM.

The V gene is TRBV15, the J gene TRBJ1-4; D is unclear. The CDR3 is made up of 16 amino acids. The V and J ends lost 0 bases and 0 bases respectively, with 8 bases between them. Germline V gives CDR1 LNHNV, CDR2 YYDKDF (reference sequence). The CDR3: CATSRDRSATNEKLFF. CDR3 sequence (DNA): TGTGCCACCAGCAGAGATCGGAGTGCAACTAATGAAAAACTGTTTTTT.

The rearrangement uses TRBV5-4 and TRBJ2-2, with TRBD2 matching over 11 bases. After removal of 1 base from V and 7 bases from J, the junction contained 3 bases not matched to a gene. The germline CDR1 and CDR2 sequences are SGHNT and YYREEE (reference sequence). The CDR3 runs to 15 residues. CDR3 sequence reads: CASSLLAGGHGELFF. CDR3 bases: TGTGCCAGCAGCTTGCTAGCGGGGGGACACGGGGAGCTGTTTTTT.

The chain employs TRBV7-9 and TRBJ2-2; D is uncertain. V was pared by 11 bases and J by 4 bases, with 5 bases between. CDR3 length: 10 residues. Germline V gene lookup returns CDR1 SEHNR and CDR2 FQNEAQ (reference sequence). The CDR3 region has the DNA TGTGCCGCAGGCACCGGGGAGCTGTTTTTT. Its protein product is CAAGTGELFF.